A selection of T cell receptor beta chains follows, all from one sample in a study of shared clonotypes between healthy human individuals. Method: immunoSEQ multiplex PCR; TCRdb's copy keeps in-frame clones and lacks some. The sample consists of almost 700,000 clones, about 91% of them appearing once. Input material: naive CD8+ T cells sorted from blood. The source of these receptors is a man younger than 40 in good health. Both conserved end residues are part of each CDR3. A clone size is listed for some rows: how often the clone was seen (once, few, many), or a class if it is expanded.

TRBV13	NA	CASSLVGSGGGTDTQYF
TRBV29-1	NA	CSVDSGDHYGYTF
TRBV27	once	CASSLNFNSYNEQFF
TRBV28	NA	CASSLGAGQPQHF
TRBV16	NA	CASSDPGGLARDTQYF
TRBV30	NA	CALYGTSGTSDTGELFF
TRBV25-1	NA	CASSPVSSYNEQFF
TRBV29-1	NA	CSAATGGRYGYTF
TRBV27	NA	CASKIGQGMVNTEAFF
TRBV10-3	NA	CAISDISPVGGGTGELFF
TRBV10-3	NA	CATETSGRAYEQYF
TRBV6-1	NA	CASRGLAGEAYEQYF
TRBV27	NA	CASSARDSPTDTQYF
TRBV7-8	NA	CASSLGYSNQPQHF
TRBV27	NA	CASSLNYNEQFF
TRBV27	NA	CASSLGPNTEAFF
TRBV10-3	NA	CAISESVGRASPEQFF
TRBV28	NA	CASSFRGLYEQYF
TRBV5-1	few	CASSGGAYEQYF
TRBV13	NA	CASSTGTGTYEQYF
TRBV11-2	once	CASSSDRGLGLYQETQYF
TRBV6-1	NA	CASSEARGVGNEKLFF
TRBV6-1	once	CASSGQTLPYEQYF
TRBV28	NA	CASSLLLAGGPGTQYF
TRBV27	NA	CASSSSGPTYEQYF
TRBV7-2	NA	CASSEGGLGGKTQYF
TRBV7-8	NA	CASSPRTVNEKLFF
TRBV4-1	NA	CASSLLYQGRNIQYF
TRBV6-6	NA	CASSYPRTAEQYF
TRBV6-4	NA	CASSPSLAGVYEQYF
TRBV30	NA	CAWSVRAMNTEAFF
TRBV6-4	NA	CASSDNWGTEAFF
TRBV6-4	NA	CASSERSSGANVLTF
TRBV5-4	NA	CASSSVEVEYF
TRBV12-5	NA	CASVEGRDEQYF
TRBV6-1	NA	CASSEDTGSYNEQFF
TRBV20-1	NA	CSPLGAQYF
TRBV9	NA	CASSVSGSGTSYEQYF
TRBV7-9	NA	CASSYIDITARSEKLFF
TRBV20-1	NA	CSASPADTQYF
TRBV6-5	NA	CASSYVDTPGYGYTF
TRBV27	once	CASSLTPASYEQYF
TRBV27	NA	CASTKLGPPKPGNTIYF
TRBV6-5	NA	CASREREGRYEQYF
TRBV7-2	NA	CASSLVSGSLSSGNTIYF
TRBV9	NA	CASSQERGSYNEQFF
TRBV28	NA	CASDRGPYGYTF
TRBV7-6	NA	CASSLALDDRSEAFF
TRBV27	NA	CASSLSVGIQETQYF
TRBV7-8	NA	CASSLEFGGPAYEQYF
TRBV29-1	NA	CSVLGGEESYNEQFF
TRBV18	NA	CASSPTGTANTGELFF
TRBV5-1	NA	CASSRQGETEAFF
TRBV7-7	NA	CASSLGQGEPYNEQFF
TRBV5-1	NA	CASSSFGGMAYEQYF